The rows below give T cell receptor beta chains drawn from one sample of a study of Ad26.COV2.S vaccination and SARS-CoV-2 variants. TCRdb's copy holds only in-frame clones and misses some; the assay was immunoSEQ multiplex PCR. Altogether approximately 350,000 clones are present, 83% being singletons, with the ten largest covering 7% to 9.5%. The source material was peripheral blood, sampled in a trial of Ad26.COV2.S vaccine versus placebo. Source of these receptors: a person aged 18 to 65 who received the Ad26.COV2.S COVID-19 vaccine or a placebo. Both conserved end residues are part of each CDR3. D genes are given only for firm matches. Not every row has a clone size; where given, it reads once, few, many or a size class.

>TRBV3-1/TRBV3-2|-|once|TRBJ2-7
CASSDPGLGIYEQYF
TGTGCCAGCAGCGATCCGGGACTCGGGATCTACGAGCAGTACTTC
>TRBV30|-|-|TRBJ1-1
CAWMSQANTEAFF
TGTGCCTGGATGTCACAGGCGAACACTGAAGCTTTCTTT
>TRBV5-5|-|-|TRBJ2-1
CASRFWGYNEQFF
TGTGCCAGCAGATTCTGGGGATACAATGAGCAGTTCTTC
>TRBV11-3|-|-|TRBJ2-7
CASSLIYLYEQYF
TGTGCCAGCAGCTTAATATACCTCTACGAGCAGTACTTC
>TRBV24-1|-|many|TRBJ1-5
CATAKQASGRPQHF
TGTGCCACCGCGAAACAGGCGTCTGGTAGGCCCCAGCATTTT
>TRBV7-9|TRBD1|-|TRBJ2-1
CASSLVGQGAGEQFF
TGTGCCAGCAGCTTAGTGGGACAGGGGGCCGGTGAGCAGTTCTTC
>TRBV6-5|TRBD2|-|TRBJ2-5
CACPQRGVETQYF
TGTGCCTGCCCCCAGCGGGGGGTTGAGACCCAGTACTTC
>TRBV12-5|-|-|TRBJ2-1
CASGVGGLYNEQFF
TGTGCTAGTGGTGTCGGGGGGCTTTACAATGAGCAGTTCTTC
>TRBV7-3|TRBD1|-|TRBJ1-1
CASSLRVGQGSVHTEAFF
TGTGCCAGCAGCTTACGAGTGGGACAGGGGAGTGTGCACACTGAAGCTTTCTTT
>TRBV2|-|-|TRBJ2-3
CASRQGADTQYF
TGTGCCAGCAGGCAGGGCGCAGATACGCAGTATTTT
>TRBV29-1|TRBD2|-|TRBJ2-1
CSVVLPLQGGSGEQFF
TGCAGCGTCGTCCTCCCGTTGCAGGGCGGGAGCGGGGAGCAGTTCTTC
>TRBV2|-|-|TRBJ2-1
CASKPFSYNEQFF
TGTGCCAGCAAGCCGTTCTCCTACAATGAGCAGTTCTTC
>TRBV19|TRBD1|-|TRBJ1-2
CASSGTARYGYTF
TGTGCCAGTAGTGGGACAGCCCGATATGGCTACACCTTC
>TRBV9|TRBD1|once|TRBJ2-1
CASSYSSGTGRYNEQFF
TGTGCCAGCAGCTATAGTTCTGGGACAGGAAGATACAATGAGCAGTTCTTC
>TRBV12-3/TRBV12-4|-|-|TRBJ2-7
CASRLDSFGEQYF
TGTGCCAGCAGGCTAGACAGTTTCGGCGAGCAGTACTTC
>TRBV6-6|-|-|TRBJ1-5
CASSQNREVPQHF
TGTGCCAGCAGTCAAAACCGTGAGGTCCCCCAGCATTTT
>TRBV18|-|-|TRBJ2-2
CASSSTGQGGTGELFF
TGTGCCAGCTCATCGACCGGGCAGGGTGGCACCGGGGAGCTGTTTTTT
>TRBV30|-|-|TRBJ2-4
CAWSTQSIQYF
TGTGCCTGGAGTACCCAGTCCATTCAGTACTTC
>TRBV5-1|-|-|TRBJ2-7
CASSLGPPNYEQYF
TGCGCCAGCAGCTTGGGCCCCCCCAACTACGAGCAGTACTTC
>TRBV21-1|-|-|TRBJ2-7
CASTGGSSSYEQYF
TGTGCCAGCACCGGGGGTTCCAGCTCCTACGAGCAGTACTTC
>TRBV6-4|-|many|TRBJ1-5
CASSEDNNQPQHF
TGTGCCAGCAGTGAGGACAACAATCAGCCCCAGCATTTT
>TRBV5-8|TRBD1|-|TRBJ2-7
CASSSGQGFFYEQYF
TGTGCCAGCAGCTCGGGACAGGGGTTCTTCTACGAGCAGTACTTC
>TRBV7-9|-|-|TRBJ2-1
CASSLAGLGELNYNEQFF
TGTGCCAGCAGCTTAGCAGGATTGGGGGAACTGAACTACAATGAGCAGTTCTTC
>TRBV4-1|-|-|TRBJ2-5
CASSQAPGPGVQYF
TGCGCCAGCAGCCAAGCACCCGGGCCGGGGGTCCAGTACTTC
>TRBV5-1|-|-|TRBJ2-2
CASSSAGELFF
TGCGCCAGCAGCTCGGCGGGGGAGCTGTTTTTT
>TRBV11-3|TRBD2|-|TRBJ2-4
CASSRRTSGGEIAKNIQYF
TGTGCCAGCAGCCGCCGGACTAGCGGGGGGGAAATAGCCAAAAACATTCAGTACTTC
>TRBV2|TRBD1|-|TRBJ2-1
CASSFRGRDEQFF
TGTGCCAGCAGTTTCAGGGGGCGGGATGAGCAGTTCTTC
>TRBV2|-|-|TRBJ1-2
CASKGTGLYGYTF
TGTGCCAGCAAAGGAACAGGCCTCTATGGCTACACCTTC
>TRBV5-1|-|once|TRBJ1-4
CASSLAGEGKLFF
TGCGCCAGCAGCTTGGCAGGGGAGGGCAAACTGTTTTTT
>TRBV5-4|TRBD2|-|TRBJ2-3
CASSLGREPADTQYF
TGTGCCAGCAGCTTAGGGCGGGAGCCGGCAGATACGCAGTATTTT
>TRBV5-1|-|-|TRBJ1-1
CASSPASSLGTEAFF
TGCGCCAGCAGCCCGGCCAGCTCATTAGGAACTGAAGCTTTCTTT
>TRBV7-3|-|-|TRBJ2-3
CASSLRPTDTQYF
TGTGCCAGCAGCTTACGTCCGACAGATACGCAGTATTTT
>TRBV7-2|TRBD2|-|TRBJ2-3
CASSLGGGGITDTQYF
TGTGCCAGCAGCTTAGGCGGCGGGGGAATCACAGATACGCAGTATTTT
>TRBV5-1|-|-|TRBJ2-5
CASSITGNQETQYF
TGCGCCAGCAGCATAACAGGGAACCAAGAGACCCAGTACTTC
>TRBV4-3|TRBD2|-|TRBJ2-1
CASSQDLQRGYNEQFF
TGCGCCAGCAGCCAAGACCTCCAGCGGGGCTACAATGAGCAGTTCTTC
>TRBV5-6|TRBD2|few|TRBJ2-5
CASSLPRTSGRGRQETQYF
TGTGCCAGCAGCCTCCCGCGGACTAGCGGGAGAGGGAGGCAAGAGACCCAGTACTTC
>TRBV3-1/TRBV3-2|TRBD2|-|TRBJ2-7
CASKGLAGYEQYF
TGTGCCAGCAAGGGACTAGCGGGCTACGAGCAGTACTTC
>TRBV2|-|many|TRBJ2-1
CASKETPYNEQFF
TGTGCCAGCAAGGAGACACCCTACAATGAGCAGTTCTTC
>TRBV4-2|-|-|TRBJ2-5
CASSQDGGPQYF
TGTGCCAGCAGCCAAGATGGTGGGCCCCAGTACTTC
>TRBV6-6|TRBD1|-|TRBJ1-2
CASSTKDRVTF
TGTGCCAGCAGTACCAAGGACAGGGTAACCTTC
>TRBV11-2|-|-|TRBJ2-3
CASSLRGVSTDTQYF
TGTGCCAGCAGCTTAAGAGGAGTAAGCACAGATACGCAGTATTTT
>TRBV12-3/TRBV12-4|-|-|TRBJ2-2
CASSLSRIGELFF
TGTGCCAGCAGTTTATCTAGGATCGGGGAGCTGTTTTTT
>TRBV7-2|-|-|TRBJ2-7
CASSLAGGTPYEQYF
TGTGCCAGCAGCTTAGCTGGCGGAACCCCCTACGAGCAGTACTTC
>TRBV4-1|-|-|TRBJ2-2
CASSQVKKGAGELFF
TGCGCCAGCAGCCAAGTCAAGAAGGGCGCCGGGGAGCTGTTTTTT
>TRBV6-5|TRBD1|-|TRBJ2-7
CASSFGTGLSEQYF
TGTGCCAGCAGTTTTGGGACAGGGTTAAGCGAGCAGTACTTC
>TRBV19|-|-|TRBJ2-1
CASSIDLPGTFYNEQFF
TGTGCCAGTAGTATAGATCTACCAGGGACCTTTTACAATGAGCAGTTCTTC
>TRBV5-4|-|-|TRBJ1-1
CASSLQEWVSEAFF
TGTGCCAGCAGCTTGCAGGAATGGGTGTCTGAAGCTTTCTTT
>TRBV3-1/TRBV3-2|-|-|TRBJ1-2
CASSQDSRGYTF
TGTGCCAGCAGCCAAGACTCTCGAGGCTACACCTTC
>TRBV30|TRBD1|-|TRBJ1-1
CAWTYRGTEAFF
TGTGCCTGGACATACAGGGGCACTGAAGCTTTCTTT
>TRBV11-3|-|-|TRBJ1-1
CASRRGDTEAFF
TGTGCCAGCCGGAGGGGGGACACTGAAGCTTTCTTT